This TCR beta chain was recovered during a study of Ad26.COV2.S vaccination and SARS-CoV-2 variants. Study-wide context: Trial arm assignment for the donor was COV1001 Ad26.COV2.S.

Regarding treatment: some 20 received Ad26.COV2.S at low or high dose, single or two shots; 5 received placebo; per-sample allocation not given. At day 63 after the first vaccine or placebo injection, samples were drawn. Some clones are missing from TCRdb's copy, which holds only in-frame ones; the method was immunoSEQ multiplex PCR. The sample contains about 220,000 clones, 88% of which appear only once. Germline loops: CDR1 SGHTA, CDR2 FQGNSA. There are 12 residues in the CDR3. With 0 bases removed from V and 7 bases from J, the gap between germline ends came to 6 bases. This chain uses TRBV7-2 with TRBJ1-1; D unresolved. The sequence derives from a person aged 18-65 years who received the Ad26.COV2.S COVID-19 vaccine or a placebo. The sample in question was peripheral blood, obtained in a trial of Ad26.COV2.S vaccine versus placebo. CDR3 coding DNA: TGTGCCAGCAGCTTAGCCGGCGTTGAAGCTTTCTTT. Its protein is CASSLAGVEAFF.